A selection of T cell receptor beta chains follows, all from one sample in a study of blood T cell repertoires in COVID-19. TCRdb keeps only in-frame clones here, not all; method: immunoSEQ multiplex PCR. The sample yields 300,000 to 500,000 clones, over 75% seen once. The sequencing input was PBMCs or T cells enriched from blood (not recorded which). The receptors shown here come from a woman between 25 and 40 years old with acute COVID-19. Each CDR3 is given with its conserved first and last residue. Fields, in order: J gene, D gene, clone size, V gene, CDR3 protein, CDR3 DNA. A D gene is named only where the DNA matches it firmly. Size values are once, few and many counts, or a class for expanded clones, and some rows have none.

TRBJ1-5	.	.	TRBV4-1	CASSLRAGYQPQHF	TGCGCCAGCAGCCTACGAGCGGGGTATCAGCCCCAGCATTTT
TRBJ2-7	TRBD2	few	TRBV5-1	CASSIGLAGSYEQYF	TGCGCCAGCAGCATAGGACTAGCGGGCTCCTACGAGCAGTACTTC
TRBJ1-4	.	.	TRBV18	CASSGGLIEKLFF	TGTGCCAGCTCAGGGGGACTTATAGAAAAACTGTTTTTT
TRBJ1-1	.	.	TRBV24-1	CATRGGSPPTEAFF	TGTGCCACCAGGGGGGGGTCCCCCCCCACTGAAGCTTTCTTT
TRBJ2-7	.	.	TRBV6-4	CASSPSRSSYEQYF	TGTGCCAGCAGTCCATCAAGGAGCTCCTACGAGCAGTACTTC
TRBJ1-1	.	.	TRBV15	CATSRNRVGTEAFF	TGTGCCACCAGCAGAAACAGGGTTGGTACTGAAGCTTTCTTT
TRBJ1-4	TRBD1	.	TRBV30	CAWSEGGSTNEKLFF	TGTGCCTGGAGTGAAGGGGGCTCAACTAATGAAAAACTGTTTTTT
TRBJ2-7	.	.	TRBV27	CASSLKGGPQPSYEQYF	TGTGCCAGCAGTTTAAAAGGTGGGCCCCAGCCCTCCTACGAGCAGTACTTC
TRBJ1-1	.	.	TRBV2	CASSALDSPPEAFF	TGTGCCAGCAGTGCCCTGGACAGTCCCCCTGAAGCTTTCTTT
TRBJ2-3	TRBD1	.	TRBV4-3	CASSPQDRETDTQYF	TGCGCCAGCAGCCCTCAGGACAGGGAGACAGATACGCAGTATTTT
TRBJ2-3	TRBD2	.	TRBV28	CASSWGSGGPEDTQYF	TGTGCCAGCAGTTGGGGTAGCGGGGGGCCGGAAGATACGCAGTATTTT
TRBJ2-3	TRBD1	once	TRBV24-1	CATSDRTGTAYTDTQYF	TGTGCCACCAGTGATCGAACCGGGACAGCTTACACAGATACGCAGTATTTT
TRBJ1-2	.	.	TRBV14	CASSQYLIGGRNGYTF	TGTGCCAGCAGCCAATATTTAATTGGGGGCCGGAATGGCTACACCTTC
TRBJ1-6	.	.	TRBV2	CASVGGAGSSPLHF	TGTGCCAGCGTAGGGGGGGCAGGGTCCTCACCCCTCCACTTT
TRBJ2-3	.	.	TRBV5-1	CASIGEADTQYF	TGCGCCAGCATAGGGGAGGCAGATACGCAGTATTTT
TRBJ1-2	.	.	TRBV2	CASSNPGQGYGYTF	TGTGCCAGCAGTAACCCGGGACAAGGCTATGGCTACACCTTC
TRBJ2-7	.	few	TRBV24-1	CATSDLGSRASSYEQYF	TGTGCCACCAGTGATTTGGGATCCAGGGCCTCCTCCTACGAGCAGTACTTC
TRBJ1-1	.	.	TRBV27	CASSFGAPNTEAFF	TGTGCCAGCAGTTTTGGGGCCCCGAACACTGAAGCTTTCTTT
TRBJ1-2	TRBD1	once	TRBV13	CASSIQGARGYTF	TGTGCCAGCAGCATTCAGGGGGCGCGGGGCTACACCTTC
TRBJ2-3	TRBD1	.	TRBV4-1	CASSQERDPGQGLLSTDTQYF	TGCGCCAGCAGCCAAGAGAGGGATCCGGGACAGGGATTGCTGAGCACAGATACGCAGTATTTT
TRBJ1-5	.	.	TRBV5-6	CASSLSPRVNQPQHF	TGTGCCAGCAGCTTGTCCCCCAGGGTCAATCAGCCCCAGCATTTT
TRBJ2-1	.	.	TRBV7-2	CASSPETGFYNEQFF	TGTGCCAGCAGCCCGGAGACTGGGTTCTACAATGAGCAGTTCTTC
TRBJ1-6	.	.	TRBV7-2	CASSLLLNNSPLHF	TGTGCCAGCAGCTTATTACTAAATAATTCACCCCTCCACTTT
TRBJ1-1	.	.	TRBV29-1	CSARRREKGLNTEAFF	TGCAGCGCCCGAAGGAGGGAGAAGGGGTTGAACACTGAAGCTTTCTTT
TRBJ1-2	.	.	TRBV7-2	CASSLNGGGVYGYTF	TGTGCCAGCAGCTTGAACGGGGGGGGCGTCTATGGCTACACCTTC
TRBJ2-2	TRBD1	.	TRBV7-3	CASSRTGALNTGELFF	TGTGCCAGCAGTCGGACAGGGGCCCTTAACACCGGGGAGCTGTTTTTT
TRBJ1-1	.	few	TRBV7-2	CASSLFSQGRGDEAFF	TGTGCCAGCAGCTTATTCAGCCAGGGGCGAGGGGATGAAGCTTTCTTT
TRBJ1-6	TRBD1	once	TRBV10-2	CASTLGTGGGSPLHF	TGCGCCAGCACCCTCGGGACAGGGGGTGGTTCACCCCTCCACTTT
TRBJ2-2	TRBD2	.	TRBV6-2/TRBV6-3	CASSTGTSLMNTGELFF	TGTGCCAGCAGTACCGGGACTAGCTTAATGAACACCGGGGAGCTGTTTTTT
TRBJ2-2	TRBD2	.	TRBV11-1	CASSSVYGGSGELFF	TGTGCCAGCAGCTCCGTATACGGGGGGTCCGGGGAGCTGTTTTTT
TRBJ1-2	TRBD1	.	TRBV5-1	CASSARYTGGTNYGYTF	TGCGCCAGCAGCGCACGGTACACAGGGGGCACTAACTATGGCTACACCTTC
TRBJ2-1	TRBD1	.	TRBV5-1	CASSFVGTGRNEQFF	TGCGCCAGCAGCTTCGTCGGGACAGGTCGTAATGAGCAGTTCTTC
TRBJ1-4	TRBD1	once	TRBV2	CASSVPGQGGEKLFF	TGTGCCAGCAGTGTTCCGGGACAGGGTGGGGAAAAACTGTTTTTT
TRBJ1-1	TRBD1	.	TRBV3-1/TRBV3-2	CASSPRGQGVAEAFF	TGTGCCAGCAGCCCTCGAGGACAGGGAGTCGCTGAAGCTTTCTTT
TRBJ1-2	TRBD1	.	TRBV7-9	CASSPRDRGYGYTF	TGTGCCAGCAGCCCCAGGGACAGGGGTTACGGCTACACCTTC
TRBJ1-5	TRBD1	.	TRBV4-1	CASSHVPGQGLPSQHF	TGCGCCAGCAGCCACGTCCCGGGACAGGGACTTCCGTCCCAGCATTTT
TRBJ2-1	.	once	TRBV19	CASSELYNEQFF	TGTGCCAGTAGTGAGCTTTACAATGAGCAGTTCTTC
TRBJ1-1	TRBD1	few	TRBV9	CASSARQGGGTEAFF	TGTGCCAGCAGCGCAAGACAGGGGGGTGGCACTGAAGCTTTCTTT
TRBJ1-1	.	.	TRBV29-1	CSVEENRDTEAFF	TGCAGCGTTGAAGAAAACAGGGACACTGAAGCTTTCTTT
TRBJ2-7	.	.	TRBV11-2	CASSLTEGASEQYF	TGTGCCAGCAGCTTAACCGAAGGGGCGAGCGAGCAGTACTTC
TRBJ1-1	TRBD1	.	TRBV7-3	CASSPGGSPEAFF	TGTGCCAGCAGCCCAGGGGGTAGCCCTGAAGCTTTCTTT
TRBJ2-3	TRBD2	.	TRBV19	CASSTSGGIDTQYF	TGTGCCAGTAGTACTAGCGGGGGGATAGATACGCAGTATTTT
TRBJ2-2	TRBD2	.	TRBV5-1	CASSFSGGMNTGELFF	TGCGCCAGCAGCTTTAGCGGGGGAATGAACACCGGGGAGCTGTTTTTT
TRBJ1-6	.	once	TRBV6-2/TRBV6-3	CASSYRGSPLHF	TGTGCCAGCAGTTACAGGGGTTCGCCCCTCCACTTT
TRBJ2-1	.	.	TRBV3-1/TRBV3-2	CASSQEFRGSYNEQFF	TGTGCCAGCAGCCAAGAATTCCGCGGGTCGTACAATGAGCAGTTCTTC
TRBJ1-2	.	few	TRBV5-1	CASSVESGNLSGYTF	TGCGCCAGCAGCGTTGAATCGGGGAATCTAAGCGGCTACACCTTC
TRBJ2-7	TRBD2	.	TRBV4-1	CASSPGSGSSYEQYF	TGCGCCAGCAGCCCTGGTAGCGGGTCCTCCTACGAGCAGTACTTC
TRBJ2-1	TRBD1	.	TRBV25-1	CASHIRDRGSYNEQFF	TGTGCCAGCCACATCCGGGACAGGGGTTCCTACAATGAGCAGTTCTTC
TRBJ1-5	.	once	TRBV7-7	CATEILGGRIGNQPQHF	TGTGCCACCGAAATTTTGGGGGGGAGGATTGGCAATCAGCCCCAGCATTTT